This paragraph reports one TCR beta chain. The antigen it recognizes is unknown. No base quality values were provided; no much bigger clone lies one nucleotide off. The data are from a study of patients and donors after allogeneic stem cell transplantation (dated by TCRdb to the early 2020s). Receptor libraries were prepared by RT-PCR. The reads were generated on a NextSeq 550. TCRdb applied fastp at Q25 and MiXCR to the public reads, then kept only in-frame beta chains. Merged by CDR3 protein, the rows form single entries marked with the most common genes and DNA. In all, the sample holds about 960,000 distinct CDR3 sequences, and about a sixth of those were seen once. The ten biggest clones cover 5% to 6.5% of the sample. From cysteine to phenylalanine, the CDR3 is 17 amino acids long. The read is trimmed to its CDR3 DNA, 51 bases read in frame from base 1. V trim: 1 base; J trim: 8 bases; unmatched bases: 11. CDR1 and CDR2 are read off the germline V gene as SNHLY and FYNNEI.

The V gene is TRBV2 and the J gene is TRBJ2-1; 10 bases in the middle match TRBD2. The clonotype comes from a human donor who was either an allogeneic HSCT recipient or a stem cell or donor lymphocyte infusion donor (not recorded which). It is not recorded whose cells these are; they may come from a transplant donor. Sample: blood, either unsorted or a sorted T cell fraction (not recorded which). The bases are TGTGCCAGCAGTGAAGGGAGCGGGAGGGCCACGGTCGATGAGCAGTTCTTC. This is translated as CASSEGSGRATVDEQFF. Reference TRBV2 and TRBJ2-1 proteins supply the regions before and after the CDR3; the full variable domain is: EPEVTQTPSHQVTQMGQEVILRCVPISNHLYFYWYRQILGQKVEFLVSFYNNEISEKSEIFDDQFSVERPDGSNFTLKIRSTKLEDSAMYFCASSEGSGRATVDEQFFGPGTRLTVL.